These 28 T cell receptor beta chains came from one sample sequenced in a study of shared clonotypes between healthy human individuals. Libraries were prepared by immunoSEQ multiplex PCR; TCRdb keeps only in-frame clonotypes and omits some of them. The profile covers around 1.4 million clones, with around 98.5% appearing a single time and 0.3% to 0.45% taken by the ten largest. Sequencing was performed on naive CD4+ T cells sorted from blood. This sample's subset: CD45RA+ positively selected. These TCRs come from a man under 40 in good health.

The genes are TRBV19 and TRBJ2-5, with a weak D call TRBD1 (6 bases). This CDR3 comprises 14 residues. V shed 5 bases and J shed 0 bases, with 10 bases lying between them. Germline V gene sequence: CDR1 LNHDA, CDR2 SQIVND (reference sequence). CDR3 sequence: CASSGRDNQETQYF. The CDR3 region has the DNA TGTGCCAGTAGTGGCCGGGACAACCAAGAGACCCAGTACTTC.

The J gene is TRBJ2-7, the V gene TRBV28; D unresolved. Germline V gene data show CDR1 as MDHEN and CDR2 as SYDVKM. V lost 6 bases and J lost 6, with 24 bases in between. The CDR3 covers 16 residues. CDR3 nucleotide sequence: TGTGCCAGCAGACGGTTGGGAACCCGTCCGCTTATCGAGCAGTACTTC. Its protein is CASRRLGTRPLIEQYF. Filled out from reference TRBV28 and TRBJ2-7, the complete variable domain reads DVKVTQSSRYLVKRTGEKVFLECVQDMDHENMFWYRQDPGLGLRLIYFSYDVKMKEKGDIPEGYSVSREKKERFSLILESASTNQTSMYLCASRRLGTRPLIEQYFGPGTRLTVT.

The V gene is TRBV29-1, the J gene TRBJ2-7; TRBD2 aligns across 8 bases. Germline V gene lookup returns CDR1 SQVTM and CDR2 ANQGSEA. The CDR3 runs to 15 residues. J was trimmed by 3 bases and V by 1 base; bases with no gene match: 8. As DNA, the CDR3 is TGCAGCGTTGAAGTTCAACCCGGGGGGGTCTACGAGCAGTACTTC. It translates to CSVEVQPGGVYEQYF.

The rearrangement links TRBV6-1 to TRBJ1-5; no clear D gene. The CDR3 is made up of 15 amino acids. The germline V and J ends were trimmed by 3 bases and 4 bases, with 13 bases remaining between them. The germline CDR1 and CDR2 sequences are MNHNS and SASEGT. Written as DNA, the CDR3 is TGTGCCAGCAGTGAGACCCTAGCACGGAATCAGCCCCAGCATTTT. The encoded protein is CASSETLARNQPQHF.

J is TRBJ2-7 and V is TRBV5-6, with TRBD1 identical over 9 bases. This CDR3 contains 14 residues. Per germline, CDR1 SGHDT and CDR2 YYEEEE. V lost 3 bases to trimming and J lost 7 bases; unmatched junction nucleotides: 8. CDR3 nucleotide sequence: TGTGCCAGCAGCTATGGGGACAGGGCGGGTGAGCAGTACTTC. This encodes CASSYGDRAGEQYF.

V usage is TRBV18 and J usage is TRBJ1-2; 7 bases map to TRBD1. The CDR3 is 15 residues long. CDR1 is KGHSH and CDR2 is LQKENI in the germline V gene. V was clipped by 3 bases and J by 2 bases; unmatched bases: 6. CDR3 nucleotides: TGTGCCAGCTCACCCCAAGGCAGGGGGAACTATGGCTACACCTTC. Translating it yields CASSPQGRGNYGYTF.

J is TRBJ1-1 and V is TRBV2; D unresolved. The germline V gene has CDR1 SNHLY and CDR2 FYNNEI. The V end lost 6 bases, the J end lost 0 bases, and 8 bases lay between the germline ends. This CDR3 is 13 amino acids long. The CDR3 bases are TGTGCCAGCAGCCTCGAGGTGAACACTGAAGCTTTCTTT. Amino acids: CASSLEVNTEAFF.

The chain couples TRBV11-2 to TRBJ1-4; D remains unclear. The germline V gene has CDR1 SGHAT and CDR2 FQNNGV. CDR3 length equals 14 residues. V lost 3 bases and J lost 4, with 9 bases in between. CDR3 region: CASSFTANNEKLFF. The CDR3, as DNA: TGTGCCAGCAGCTTTACGGCAAATAATGAAAAACTGTTTTTT. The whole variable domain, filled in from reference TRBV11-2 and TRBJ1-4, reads EAGVAQSPRYKIIEKRQSVAFWCNPISGHATLYWYQQILGQGPKLLIQFQNNGVVDDSQLPKDRFSAERLKGVDSTLKIQPAKLEDSAVYLCASSFTANNEKLFFGSGTQLSVL.

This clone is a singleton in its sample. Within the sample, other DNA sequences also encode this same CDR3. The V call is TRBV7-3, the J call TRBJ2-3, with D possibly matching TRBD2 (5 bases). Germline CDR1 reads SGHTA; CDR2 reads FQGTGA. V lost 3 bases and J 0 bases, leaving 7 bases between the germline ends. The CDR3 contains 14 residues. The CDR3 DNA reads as TGTGCCAGCAGCTTTGGCGGGAGCACAGATACGCAGTATTTT. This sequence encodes CASSFGGSTDTQYF. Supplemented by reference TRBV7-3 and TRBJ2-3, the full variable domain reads GAGVSQTPSNKVTEKGKYVELRCDPISGHTALYWYRQSLGQGPEFLIYFQGTGAADDSGLPNDRFFAVRPEGSVSTLKIQRTERGDSAVYLCASSFGGSTDTQYFGPGTRLTVL.

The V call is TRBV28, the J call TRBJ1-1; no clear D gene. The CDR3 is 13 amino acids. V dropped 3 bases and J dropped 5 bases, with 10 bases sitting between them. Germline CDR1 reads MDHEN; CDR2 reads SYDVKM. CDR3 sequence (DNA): TGTGCCAGCAGTTTCTTGGGGATAACTGAAGCTTTCTTT. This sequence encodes CASSFLGITEAFF.

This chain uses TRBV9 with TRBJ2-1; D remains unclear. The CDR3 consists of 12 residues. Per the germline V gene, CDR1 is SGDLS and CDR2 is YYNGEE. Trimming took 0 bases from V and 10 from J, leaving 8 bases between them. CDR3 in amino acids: CASSVALTEQFF. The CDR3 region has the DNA TGTGCCAGCAGCGTAGCTCTAACGGAGCAGTTCTTC. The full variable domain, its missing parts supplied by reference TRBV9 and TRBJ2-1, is DSGVTQTPKHLITATGQRVTLRCSPRSGDLSVYWYQQSLDQGLQFLIQYYNGEERAKGNILERFSAQQFPDLHSELNLSSLELGDSALYFCASSVALTEQFFGPGTRLTVL.

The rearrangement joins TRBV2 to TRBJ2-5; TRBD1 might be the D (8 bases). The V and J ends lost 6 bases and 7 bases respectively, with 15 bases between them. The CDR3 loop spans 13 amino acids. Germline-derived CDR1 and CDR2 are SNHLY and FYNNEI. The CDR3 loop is CASRSDREGTQYF. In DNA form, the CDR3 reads TGTGCCAGCAGATCGGACAGGGAGGGGACCCAGTACTTC.

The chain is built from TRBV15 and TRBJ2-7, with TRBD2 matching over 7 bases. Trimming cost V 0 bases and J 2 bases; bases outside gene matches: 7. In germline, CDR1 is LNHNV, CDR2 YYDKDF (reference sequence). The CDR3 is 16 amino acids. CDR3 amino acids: CATSRDPLAVTYEQYF. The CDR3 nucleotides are TGTGCCACCAGCAGAGATCCCCTAGCGGTAACCTACGAGCAGTACTTC. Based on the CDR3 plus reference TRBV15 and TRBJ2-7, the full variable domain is DAMVIQNPRYQVTQFGKPVTLSCSQTLNHNVMYWYQQKSSQAPKLLFHYYDKDFNNEADTPDNFQSRRPNTSFCFLDIRSPGLGDTAMYLCATSRDPLAVTYEQYFGPGTRLTVT.

The CDR3: CASSSSWNEQYF. The CDR3 DNA reads TGTGCCAGCAGCTCTTCATGGAACGAGCAGTACTTC. The chain joins TRBV11-2 to TRBJ2-7, with D hard to call. CDR3 length: 12 residues. Between the trimmed V and J ends, which lost 4 bases and 5 bases, there was a span of 9 bases. The V gene's germline CDR1 is SGHAT and CDR2 FQNNGV.

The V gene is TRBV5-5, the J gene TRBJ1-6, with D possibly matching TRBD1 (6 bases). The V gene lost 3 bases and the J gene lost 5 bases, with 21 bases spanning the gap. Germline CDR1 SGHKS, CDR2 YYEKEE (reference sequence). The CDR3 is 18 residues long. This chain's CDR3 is CASSSSVGALIHNSPLHF. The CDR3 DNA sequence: TGTGCCAGCAGCTCTTCGGTGGGGGCGTTGATTCATAATTCACCCCTCCACTTT.

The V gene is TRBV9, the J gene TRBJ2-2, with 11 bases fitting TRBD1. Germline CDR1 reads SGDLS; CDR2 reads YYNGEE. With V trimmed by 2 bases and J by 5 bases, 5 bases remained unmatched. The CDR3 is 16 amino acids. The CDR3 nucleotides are TGTGCCAGCAGCGTGGACAGGGGGCCGGGAACCGGGGAGCTGTTTTTT. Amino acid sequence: CASSVDRGPGTGELFF.

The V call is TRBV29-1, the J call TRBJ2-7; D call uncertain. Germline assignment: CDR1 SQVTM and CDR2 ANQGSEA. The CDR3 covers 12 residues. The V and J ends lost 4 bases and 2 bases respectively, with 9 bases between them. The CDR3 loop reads CSVASGAYEQYF. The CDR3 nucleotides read TGCAGCGTTGCAAGTGGAGCCTACGAGCAGTACTTC.

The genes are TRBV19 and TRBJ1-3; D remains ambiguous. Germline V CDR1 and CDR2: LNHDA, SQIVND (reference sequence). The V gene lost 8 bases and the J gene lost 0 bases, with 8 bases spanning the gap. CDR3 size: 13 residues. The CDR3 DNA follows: TGTGCCAGTGGGGTCGACTCTGGAAACACCATATATTTT. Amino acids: CASGVDSGNTIYF.

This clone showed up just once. CDR3 nucleotides: TGTGCCAGCAGTGACCGGACGGGTGAAGCTTTCTTT. Its protein is CASSDRTGEAFF. V gene TRBV6-4 combines with J gene TRBJ1-1, with D unclear. Trimming pared 2 bases from V and 7 bases from J, leaving 8 bases between. Looked up from germline, CDR1 is MRHNA and CDR2 is SNTAGT. The CDR3 spans 12 residues.

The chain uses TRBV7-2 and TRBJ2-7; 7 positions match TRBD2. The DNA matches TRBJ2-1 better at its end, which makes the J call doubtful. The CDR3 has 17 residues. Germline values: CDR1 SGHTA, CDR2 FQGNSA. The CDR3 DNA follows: TGTGCCAGCAGCAAGACGGGCCCCGCGCCGGGGGGCAATGAGCAGTTCTTC. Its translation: CASSKTGPAPGGNEQFF.

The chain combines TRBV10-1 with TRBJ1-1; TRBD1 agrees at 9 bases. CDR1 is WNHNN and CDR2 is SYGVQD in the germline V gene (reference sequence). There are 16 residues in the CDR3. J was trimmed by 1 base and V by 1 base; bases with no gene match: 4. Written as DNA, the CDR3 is TGCGCCAGCAGTGAGTTAAGGACAGGGGCGAACACTGAAGCTTTCTTT. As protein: CASSELRTGANTEAFF.

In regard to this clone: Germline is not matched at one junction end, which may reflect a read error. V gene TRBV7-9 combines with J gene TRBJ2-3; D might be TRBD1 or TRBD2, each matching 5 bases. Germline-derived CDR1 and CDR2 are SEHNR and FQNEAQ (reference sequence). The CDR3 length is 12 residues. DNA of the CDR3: TGTGCCAGCAGCCTAGCCAGGGACACGCAGTATTTT. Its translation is CASSLARDTQYF.

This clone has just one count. For the CDR3, the DNA is TGCGCCAGCAGCCAAGAAAGGACAACCGATACGCAGTATTTT. This encodes CASSQERTTDTQYF. V usage is TRBV4-1 and J usage is TRBJ2-3; tentatively, D is TRBD1 (5 bases). The CDR3 totals 14 residues. Germline-derived CDR1 and CDR2 are MGHRA and YSYEKL. The V gene lost 0 bases and the J gene lost 6 bases, with 10 bases spanning the gap.

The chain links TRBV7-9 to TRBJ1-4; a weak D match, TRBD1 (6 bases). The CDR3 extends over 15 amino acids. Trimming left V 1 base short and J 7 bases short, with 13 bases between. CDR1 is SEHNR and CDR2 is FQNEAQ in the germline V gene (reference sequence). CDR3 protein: CASSLGYREPEKLFF. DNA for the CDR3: TGTGCCAGCAGCTTAGGGTACAGGGAACCTGAAAAACTGTTTTTT. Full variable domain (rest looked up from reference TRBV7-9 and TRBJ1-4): DTGVSQNPRHKITKRGQNVTFRCDPISEHNRLYWYRQTLGQGPEFLTYFQNEAQLEKSRLLSDRFSAERPKGSFSTLEIQRTEQGDSAMYLCASSLGYREPEKLFFGSGTQLSVL.

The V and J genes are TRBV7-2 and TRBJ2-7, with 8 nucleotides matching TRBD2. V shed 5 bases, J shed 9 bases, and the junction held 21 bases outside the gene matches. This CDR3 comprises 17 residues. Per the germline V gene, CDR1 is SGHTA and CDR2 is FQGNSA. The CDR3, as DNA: TGTGCCAGCAGCCCCGGGGGGACGGGAGGGGGTGTTCAGGGGCAGTACTTC. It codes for CASSPGGTGGGVQGQYF.

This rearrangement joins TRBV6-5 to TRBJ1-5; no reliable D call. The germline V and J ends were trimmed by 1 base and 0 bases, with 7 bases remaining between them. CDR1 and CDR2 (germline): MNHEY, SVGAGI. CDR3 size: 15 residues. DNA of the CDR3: TGTGCCAGCAGTTACTTAGCGGGTAGCAATCAGCCCCAGCATTTT. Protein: CASSYLAGSNQPQHF.

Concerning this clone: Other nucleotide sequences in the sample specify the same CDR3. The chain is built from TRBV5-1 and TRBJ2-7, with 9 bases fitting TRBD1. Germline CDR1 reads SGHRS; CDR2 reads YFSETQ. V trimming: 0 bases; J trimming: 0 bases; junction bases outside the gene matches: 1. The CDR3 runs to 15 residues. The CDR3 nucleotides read TGCGCCAGCAGCTTGGGACAGGGGGTCTCCTACGAGCAGTACTTC. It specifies CASSLGQGVSYEQYF.

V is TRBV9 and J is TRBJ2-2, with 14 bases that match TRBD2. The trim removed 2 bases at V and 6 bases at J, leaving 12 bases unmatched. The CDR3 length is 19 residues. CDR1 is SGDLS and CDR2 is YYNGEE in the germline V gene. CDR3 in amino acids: CASSVGSGLAGVGAGELFF. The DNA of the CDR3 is TGTGCCAGCAGCGTTGGGTCGGGACTAGCGGGAGTTGGGGCCGGGGAGCTGTTTTTT.